This TCR beta chain came from a study of CD8+ T cells in alopecia areata (dated by TCRdb to 2017 to 2018). Describing the broader study: The treated patients took part in an open-label pilot trial in which moderate-to-severe alopecia areata was treated with oral tofacitinib at 5 to 10 mg twice daily. Tofacitinib was administered for 6 to 18 months, and 6 months of follow-up off drug were then conducted to assess delayed response and recurrence. The SALT score, which quantifies the percentage of affected scalp surface area, was used to measure disease severity in treated patients. High-throughput TCRbeta sequencing was used to examine T cell clonal expansion in alopecia areata in both the C3H/HeJ mouse model and human patients. On the human side, TCRbeta sequencing was run on scalp tissue and on sorted CD4+ and CD8+ peripheral blood T cells from healthy controls and from alopecia areata patients with either patchy or totalis/universalis disease. Patients on tofacitinib were biopsied at baseline and after 4 and 24 weeks of treatment, and several of the patients also had a later scalp biopsy. Scalp clonality was compared among normal scalp (n=4), patchy alopecia areata scalp (n=8), and alopecia totalis/universalis scalp (n=8). RNA came from the PAXgene miRNA kit for fixed scalp, the miRNeasy kit for PBMCs, and the RNeasy kit for mouse skin. TCRbeta CDR3 regions were amplified by immunoSEQ multiplex PCR with 35 Vbeta forward and 13 Jbeta reverse primers.

The table lists this clone with a few counts. The clone's antigen remains unknown. Per-base qualities were not stored, and no clone one base away is much larger. Here is what the overall study found, with its caveats: Scalp TCR repertoire analysis is complicated because resident alphabeta T cells in normal human skin are also sequenced, whereas mouse skin is dominated by gammadelta T cells. Shared TCR sequences between patients were less evident than in mice, which may be partly attributable to HLA diversity in the patient population. With tofacitinib, both scalp clonality and the number of expanded CD8+ clones among the top 100 scalp clones went down significantly. Compared with normal scalp, lesional scalp had higher clonality and more expanded CD8+ clones, particularly in alopecia totalis/universalis, a pattern that suggests antigenic drive. Many expanded lesional clones were found to persist in scalp and blood during tofacitinib treatment, and relapse after treatment cessation may be partly explained by this persistence. Because the treated cohort was small and included a single nonresponder, larger studies are needed to assess links between baseline CD8+ expansion and response.

Preparation of the library involved the immunoSEQ multiplex PCR assay. RNA was extracted from all samples and reverse transcribed into cDNA as template for TCR sequencing. SuperScript III was used for first-strand cDNA synthesis, primed with a 2:1 mix of oligo-dT and random hexamers. A synthetic immune receptor repertoire was used to assess amplification bias, and residual bias was removed computationally. The authors' pipeline ran thus. Raw reads were preprocessed for error removal, and CDR3 was defined according to IMGT conventions as running from the conserved cysteine to phenylalanine. Clonality was calculated as 1 minus Shannon entropy normalized by log2 of the number of productive unique TCRs. Whether each scalp clone was CD4 or CD8 was inferred by checking scalp TCRbeta sequences against the CD4 and CD8 repertoires from sorted blood. TCRdb obtained this table from immuneACCESS and retained in-frame rearrangements with V and J assigned. These tables miss some clones; where compared with another copy, unresolved V genes account for less than half of the shortfall, and the remainder is unexplained. That table supplies the V and J calls and clone size; D and trimming were determined from the DNA. Recorded for this sample are a few hundred thousand clones; approximately 38% of them occurred a single time. Together, the top ten hold just under 0.5% of the sample.

The intended sense of this specimen's treatment or condition label: oral pan-JAK inhibitor, 5-10 mg twice daily. Lesional scalp punch biopsies and peripheral blood were collected from alopecia areata patients. PBMCs were isolated by density centrifugation and stained for CD3, CD4 and CD8, after which CD4+ and CD8+ T cells were sorted on a FACSAria. The CDR3 goes from the cysteine to the phenylalanine over 13 residues. CDR3 DNA only is kept here, 39 bases in frame from base 1. From a lookup of the germline V gene, CDR1 and CDR2 are LGHNA and YNFKEQ. The V end gives up 8 bases and the J end 5 bases, leaving 4 bases in the junction not matched to a gene.

The sequence was collected from a human donor with alopecia areata. The specimen comprised CD4+ T cells sorted from blood, sampled between weeks 30 and 35, from a patient treated with tofacitinib. The rearrangement joined TRBV4-2 to TRBJ1-2; TRBD1 aligns with 11 central bases. The encoded CDR3 is CASGQGATYGYTF. The nucleotide sequence reads as follows: TGTGCCAGCGGACAGGGGGCGACTTATGGCTACACCTTC.